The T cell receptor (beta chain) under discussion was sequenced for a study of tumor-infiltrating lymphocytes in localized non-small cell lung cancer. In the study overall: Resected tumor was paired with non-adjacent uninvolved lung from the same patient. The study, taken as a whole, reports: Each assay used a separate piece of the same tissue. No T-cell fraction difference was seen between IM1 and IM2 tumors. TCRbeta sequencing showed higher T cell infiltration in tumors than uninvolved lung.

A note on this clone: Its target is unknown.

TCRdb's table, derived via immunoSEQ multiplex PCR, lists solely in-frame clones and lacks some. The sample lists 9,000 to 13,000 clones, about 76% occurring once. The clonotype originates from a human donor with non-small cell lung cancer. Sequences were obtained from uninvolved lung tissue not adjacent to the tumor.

The CDR3 DNA is TGTGCCAGCAGACCAACTGGGGATACGCAGTATTTT. The encoded protein is CASRPTGDTQYF. The chain uses TRBV2 and TRBJ2-3, with D unclear. The V gene lost 6 bases and the J gene lost 6 bases, with 10 bases spanning the gap. The CDR3 sequence is 12 residues long. Per the germline V gene, CDR1 is SNHLY and CDR2 is FYNNEI.